Presented here are 29 T cell receptor beta chains from one specimen sequenced in a study of chemoradiotherapy in HPV16-positive cancers. Method: immunoSEQ multiplex PCR; TCRdb's copy keeps in-frame clones and lacks some. The sample lists about 53,000 clones, roughly nine tenths occurring once. Sequenced here: blood, sampled from a patient who underwent chemoradiotherapy. The receptors here all came from a human donor with HPV-associated anogenital cancer.

The chain carries TRBV10-1 and TRBJ2-7, with D possibly being TRBD1 (5 bases). The CDR3 is 15 residues long. The V end was cut by 0 bases, the J end by 5 bases, with 14 bases between. Looked up from germline, CDR1 is WNHNN and CDR2 is SYGVQD (reference sequence). CDR3 in amino acids: CASSESGGRVDEQYF. CDR3 bases: TGCGCCAGCAGTGAGTCGGGCGGCAGGGTGGACGAGCAGTACTTC.

The chain is built from TRBV6-1 and TRBJ2-7, with D perhaps TRBD1 (5 bases). Germline CDR1 MNHNS, CDR2 SASEGT. There are 15 residues in the CDR3. Trimming left V 3 bases short and J 4 bases short, with 16 bases between. CDR3 residues: CASSETVLGAYEQYF. CDR3 DNA: TGTGCCAGCAGTGAGACCGTGTTAGGGGCGTACGAGCAGTACTTC.

CDR3 in DNA: TGCGCCAGCAGCCAGGCCACAGGGGGCTACACTGAAGCTTTCTTT. This translates into CASSQATGGYTEAFF. V and J are TRBV4-3 and TRBJ1-1, with 9 bases aligning to TRBD1. The germline V gene encodes CDR1 LGHNA and CDR2 YSLEER. Unmatched junction bases numbered 5, after V lost 3 bases and J lost 3 bases. The CDR3 length is 15 residues.

The chain recombines TRBV6-1 with TRBJ2-1, with D possibly being TRBD1 or TRBD2 (5 bases each). The V gene's germline CDR1 is MNHNS and CDR2 SASEGT. Trimming left V 6 bases short and J 8 bases short, with 17 bases between. This CDR3 spans 14 amino acids. The CDR3 DNA sequence: TGTGCCAGCAGACCCGGGACGGGAAACCATGAGCAGTTCTTC. It yields the protein CASRPGTGNHEQFF.

The chain links TRBV2 to TRBJ2-3; D gene ambiguous. CDR3 length: 15 amino acids. Trimming removed 4 bases from V and 2 bases from J, with 13 bases in between. From germline, CDR1 is SNHLY and CDR2 FYNNEI. The CDR3 region is CASSGGWGYTDTQYF. The CDR3 DNA sequence: TGTGCCAGCAGTGGCGGATGGGGATACACAGATACGCAGTATTTT.

The V call is TRBV5-6, the J call TRBJ2-3; no clear D. Germline V lookup: CDR1 SGHDT, CDR2 YYEEEE. The CDR3 spans 14 residues. V shed 1 base and J shed 2 bases, with 8 bases lying between them. Here the CDR3 reads CASSLQDNTDTQYF. For the CDR3, the DNA is TGTGCCAGCAGCTTGCAAGACAACACAGATACGCAGTATTTT.

The chain uses TRBV27 and TRBJ1-5; D perhaps matches TRBD1 (6 bases). CDR1 and CDR2 from the germline V gene are MNHEY and SMNVEV (reference sequence). V lost 6 bases to trimming and J lost 6 bases, with 15 bases between them. The CDR3 runs to 14 residues. CDR3 sequence reads: CASRGGQSTQPQHF. DNA of the CDR3: TGTGCCAGCAGAGGGGGGCAGTCGACTCAGCCCCAGCATTTT.

The chain links TRBV25-1 to TRBJ2-1; 9 bases map to TRBD2. Germline V gene sequence: CDR1 MGHDK, CDR2 SYGVNS. The trim removed 6 bases at V and 2 bases at J, leaving 5 bases unmatched. There are 15 residues in the CDR3. The CDR3 here is CASRPPSGAYNEQFF. CDR3 DNA sequence: TGTGCCAGCAGACCGCCTAGCGGGGCCTACAATGAGCAGTTCTTC.

The J gene is TRBJ1-2, the V gene TRBV10-3, with 9 bases matching TRBD1. V shed 10 bases, J shed 7 bases, and the junction held 7 bases outside the gene matches. The CDR3 has 12 residues. The germline V gene encodes CDR1 ENHRY and CDR2 SYGVKD. The CDR3 loop is CATLDRGTGYTF. CDR3 DNA: TGTGCCACCTTAGACAGGGGGACTGGCTACACCTTC.

The V and J genes are TRBV5-4 and TRBJ2-5; TRBD2 aligns across 12 bases. Germline V gene sequence: CDR1 SGHNT, CDR2 YYREEE (reference sequence). The CDR3 spans 16 residues. With V trimmed by 4 bases and J by 1 base, 5 bases remained unmatched. CDR3 DNA sequence: TGTGCCAGCAGCCTCGAGACTAGCGGGGGCCAAGAGACCCAGTACTTC. Translated: CASSLETSGGQETQYF.

This chain uses TRBV6-6 with TRBJ2-7; TRBD1 aligns across 9 bases. The CDR3 has 15 amino acids. Germline-derived CDR1 and CDR2 are MNHNY and SVGAGI (reference sequence). Trimming cost V 6 bases and J 2 bases; bases outside gene matches: 8. Written as DNA, the CDR3 is TGTGCCAGCAGAAACCGCGGGACAGGGACCTACGAGCAGTACTTC. Amino acid sequence: CASRNRGTGTYEQYF.

Concerning this clone itself: A read error may account for a junction end that differs from germline. The CDR3 DNA reads as TGTGCCAGCAGGTTATCATCGGGCGGGCCTACTGAAGCTTTCTTT. Amino acid sequence: CASRLSSGGPTEAFF. The chain couples TRBV28 to TRBJ1-1; no definite D call. Germline V gene sequence: CDR1 MDHEN, CDR2 SYDVKM. The CDR3 spans 15 residues. The full variable domain, with the rest looked up from reference TRBV28 and TRBJ1-1, is DVKVTQSSRYLVKRTGEKVFLECVQDMDHENMFWYRQDPGLGLRLIYFSYDVKMKEKGDIPEGYSVSREKKERFSLILESASTNQTSMYLCASRLSSGGPTEAFFGQGTRLTVV.

The chain employs TRBV7-2 and TRBJ1-6, with 8 bases lining up with TRBD1. Unmatched junction bases numbered 9, after V lost 0 bases and J lost 14 bases. The length of the CDR3 is 15 residues. CDR1 SGHTA and CDR2 FQGNSA come from the germline V gene. CDR3 region: CASSLAGTGTNSLHF. The DNA of the CDR3 is TGTGCCAGCAGCTTAGCTGGGACAGGAACGAATTCCCTCCACTTT.

This rearrangement joins TRBV11-2 to TRBJ2-7; D gene ambiguous. The germline V and J ends were trimmed by 1 base and 6 bases, with 10 bases remaining between them. The CDR3 has 13 amino acids. From germline, CDR1 is SGHAT and CDR2 FQNNGV. Here the CDR3 DNA reads TGTGCCAGCAGCTTAGGGTACGGGTCCGAGCAGTACTTC. Protein sequence: CASSLGYGSEQYF.

Note on this clone: Germline is not matched at one junction end, which may reflect a read error. Here the CDR3 DNA reads TGCGCCAGCAGCTTGGCGGGGACAGGGCCGGCCCAAGGCTTC. Its protein product is CASSLAGTGPAQGF. The rearrangement links TRBV5-1 to TRBJ1-2; 9 nucleotides agree with TRBD1. The V gene's germline CDR1 is SGHRS and CDR2 YFSETQ. The CDR3 has 14 residues.

The chain carries TRBV11-2 and TRBJ1-6; maybe TRBD1 (6 bases). The germline V gene has CDR1 SGHAT and CDR2 FQNNGV. This CDR3 is built from 13 residues. V was trimmed by 0 bases and J by 14 bases, leaving 11 bases between them. CDR3: CASSLDAGGALHF. The CDR3 DNA follows: TGTGCCAGCAGCTTAGATGCGGGGGGCGCCCTCCACTTT.

This clone has a handful of counts. J is TRBJ2-2 and V is TRBV29-1; TRBD2 is a possible D gene (5 bases). CDR1 is SQVTM and CDR2 is ANQGSEA in the germline V gene. The CDR3 is made up of 15 amino acids. Trimming shortened V by 0 bases and J by 4 bases, and 12 bases separated the two germline ends. CDR3 protein: CSVEDPTRGTGELFF. CDR3 in DNA: TGCAGCGTTGAAGACCCTACCCGGGGCACCGGGGAGCTGTTTTTT.

The genes are TRBV5-1 and TRBJ2-2, with 11 bases lining up with TRBD2. V shed 0 bases, J shed 1 base, and the junction held 2 bases outside the gene matches. The CDR3 contains 17 residues. Germline V gives CDR1 SGHRS, CDR2 YFSETQ. CDR3 sequence reads: CASSLVGTSGNTGELFF. The DNA for the CDR3 is TGCGCCAGCAGCTTGGTGGGGACTAGCGGGAACACCGGGGAGCTGTTTTTT.

The chain carries TRBV6-5 and TRBJ1-2; D is unclear. The CDR3 length is 12 residues. Looked up from germline, CDR1 is MNHEY and CDR2 is SVGAGI. With 2 bases removed from V and 8 bases from J, the gap between germline ends came to 9 bases. The CDR3 here is CASSYEGNGYTF. For the CDR3, the DNA is TGTGCCAGCAGTTACGAAGGGAACGGCTACACCTTC.

This chain joins TRBV7-2 and TRBJ2-2; 7 bases map to TRBD1. Per germline, CDR1 SGHTA and CDR2 FQGNSA. V dropped 2 bases and J dropped 4; count of bases not matched to a gene: 7. This CDR3 is built from 16 residues. CDR3 region: CASSLSGPGGTGELFF. The CDR3 coding sequence is TGTGCCAGCAGCTTATCTGGTCCAGGGGGCACCGGGGAGCTGTTTTTT.

In DNA form, the CDR3 reads TGTGCCAGCAGCTCCGTCTTACTGAGCGGCTACTCCTACAATGAGCAGTTCTTC. It translates to CASSSVLLSGYSYNEQFF. The chain has TRBV13 and TRBJ2-1, with D perhaps matching TRBD2 (5 bases). V dropped 4 bases and J dropped 0 bases, with 19 bases sitting between them. CDR1 is PRHDT and CDR2 is FYEKMQ in the germline V gene (reference sequence). The CDR3 totals 18 residues.

In this sample, this clone turned up a few times. J is TRBJ2-2 and V is TRBV6-5; D gene unclear. The V end was cut by 2 bases, the J end by 1 base, with 5 bases between. The length of the CDR3 is 14 residues. In germline, CDR1 is MNHEY, CDR2 SVGAGI. DNA of the CDR3: TGTGCCAGCAGTTACGGCGGGAACACCGGGGAGCTGTTTTTT. Translation: CASSYGGNTGELFF.

For this clone: Mismatch with germline at one junction end may stem from a read error. The J gene is TRBJ2-7, the V gene TRBV11-2; 8 nucleotides match TRBD1. Germline CDR1 SGHAT, CDR2 FQNNGV. There are 14 residues in the CDR3. CDR3 bases: TGTGCCAGCAGCGAAGGACAGGGATTGTCCCCGGATTGCTTC. Translating gives CASSEGQGLSPDCF. Full variable domain (remainder filled in from reference TRBV11-2 and TRBJ2-7): EAGVAQSPRYKIIEKRQSVAFWCNPISGHATLYWYQQILGQGPKLLIQFQNNGVVDDSQLPKDRFSAERLKGVDSTLKIQPAKLEDSAVYLCASSEGQGLSPDCFGPGTRLTVT.

The CDR3 here is CASSINVPNTGELFF. DNA of the CDR3: TGTGCCAGTAGTATCAACGTCCCGAACACCGGGGAGCTGTTTTTT. The V gene is TRBV19, the J gene TRBJ2-2, with D uncertain. CDR1 is LNHDA and CDR2 is SQIVND in the germline V gene (reference sequence). The V and J ends lost 3 bases and 0 bases respectively, with 8 bases between them. CDR3 length: 15 residues.

CDR3 in DNA: TGTGCCATCACCCCATCGGACAAGGCTGGAAACACCATATATTTT. Protein sequence: CAITPSDKAGNTIYF. The rearrangement links TRBV10-3 to TRBJ1-3; D is perhaps TRBD1 (5 bases). The CDR3 is 15 amino acids. Deletions cut 7 bases from V and 2 bases from J, with 15 bases between. The germline V gene encodes CDR1 ENHRY and CDR2 SYGVKD.

The J gene is TRBJ2-1, the V gene TRBV7-2; TRBD1 is a possible D gene (5 bases). Germline loops: CDR1 SGHTA, CDR2 FQGNSA. The CDR3 is 16 residues long. Trimming cost V 2 bases and J 4 bases, with 15 bases left between them. For the CDR3, the DNA is TGTGCCAGCAGCTTAATGTCATTAGACAGTTACAATGAGCAGTTCTTC. It is translated as CASSLMSLDSYNEQFF.

V gene TRBV7-8 combines with J gene TRBJ2-1, with D unresolved. This CDR3 has 13 residues. The V and J ends lost 1 base and 10 bases respectively, with 11 bases between them. Germline V gene sequence: CDR1 SGHVS, CDR2 FQNEAQ. The CDR3 sequence is CASSLGQQREQFF. The CDR3 DNA reads TGTGCCAGCAGCTTAGGACAACAACGGGAGCAGTTCTTC.

The chain employs TRBV5-4 and TRBJ2-1; 10 bases fit TRBD2. Germline CDR1 is SGHNT and CDR2 is YYREEE (reference sequence). V gave up 4 bases and J gave up 6 bases; unmatched junction bases: 7. This CDR3 has 15 residues. The CDR3 sequence is CASSRELAGSNEQFF. CDR3 DNA sequence: TGTGCCAGCAGCCGCGAACTAGCGGGGTCCAATGAGCAGTTCTTC.

The chain employs TRBV18 and TRBJ2-1; tentatively, D is TRBD1 or TRBD2 (6 bases each). Germline loops: CDR1 KGHSH, CDR2 LQKENI. The germline V and J ends were trimmed by 7 bases and 6 bases, with 16 bases remaining between them. This CDR3 is 14 amino acids long. CDR3 loop: CASFTKGGTNEQFF. In DNA, the CDR3 is TGTGCCAGCTTCACCAAGGGGGGTACCAATGAGCAGTTCTTC.